One sample yielded the 10 T cell receptor beta chains listed below, sequenced in a study of regulatory T cells in long-lasting Graves disease. Sample time point: persistent/refractory GD, antithyroid drugs over 5 years with positive TRAb. The TCR library was made from RNA extracted from PBMCs. Assembly of TCR beta libraries relied on iRepertoire HTBI primers together with Arm-PCR of CDR3 regions. In TCRdb, the multiplex PCR reads were re-called with MiXCR into one record per CDR3 protein. The data hold 400,000 or so distinct CDR3 sequences, with 20% to 25% observed a single time. The specimen comprised peripheral blood mononuclear cells (PBMCs), sampled when the disease was refractory, from a patient treated with antithyroid drugs. These receptor sequences come from a female donor with Graves disease.

The sample holds many counts of this clonotype. V is TRBV6-2 or TRBV6-3 and J is TRBJ1-2, with D possibly matching TRBD1 (5 bases). The length of the CDR3 is 14 residues. Trimming removed 2 bases at V and 0 bases at J, with 7 bases between. Looked up from germline, CDR1 is MNHEY and CDR2 is SVGEGT. CDR3: CASSYGGSNYGYTF. The CDR3 DNA reads as TGTGCCAGCAGTTACGGGGGATCTAACTATGGCTACACCTTC.

This clonotype was seen at least ten times. The gene calls are TRBV2 and TRBJ1-2; 8 bases agree with TRBD1. Germline values: CDR1 SNHLY, CDR2 FYNNEI. V shed 7 bases, J shed 6 bases, and the junction held 7 bases outside the gene matches. There are 13 residues in the CDR3. Here the CDR3 reads CASTRTGQDGYTF. The DNA of the CDR3 is TGTGCCAGCACGCGGACAGGGCAGGATGGCTACACCTTC.

The V gene is TRBV28, the J gene TRBJ2-1; D unclear. V shed 11 bases and J shed 4 bases, with 15 bases lying between them. Germline CDR1 reads MDHEN; CDR2 reads SYDVKM. This CDR3 has 13 residues. The CDR3 sequence: CASPRQSYNEQFF. As DNA, the CDR3 is TGTGCCTCCCCGCGCCAATCGTACAATGAGCAGTTCTTC.

This clonotype was found once. A single base separates this from a much larger clone, so it may be a read error. The chain uses TRBV10-3 and TRBJ2-5; 9 bases are shared with TRBD2. Per germline, CDR1 ENHRY and CDR2 SYGVKD. With 2 bases clipped from V and 3 bases from J, the junction kept 19 bases outside the gene matches. This CDR3 contains 20 residues. DNA of the CDR3: TGTGCCATCAGTGAGCCGTTGGGGACTAGCAGGATTCTGGGAAAAGAGACCCAGTACTTC. Translated, it gives CAISEPLGTSRILGKETQYF.

V gene TRBV15 combines with J gene TRBJ2-5; D could derive from TRBD1 or TRBD2 (5 bases each). V was pared by 11 bases and J by 3 bases, with 13 bases between. There are 12 residues in the CDR3. CDR1 and CDR2 (germline): LNHNV, YYDKDF (reference sequence). The CDR3 DNA reads as TGTGCCGCTAGCCAGGGTAAAGAGACCCAGTACTTC. Translated: CAASQGKETQYF.

This clonotype showed up many times. This chain links TRBV6-5 with TRBJ2-2, with TRBD2 identical over 8 bases. Trimming removed 4 bases from V and 0 bases from J; junction bases left unmatched: 4. CDR1 is MNHEY and CDR2 is SVGAGI in the germline V gene. The CDR3 contains 16 residues. This CDR3 reads CASSSLADANTGELFF. The CDR3 bases are TGTGCCAGCAGTTCACTAGCGGACGCGAACACCGGGGAGCTGTTTTTT.

This clonotype showed up just a few times. V gene TRBV10-3 combines with J gene TRBJ2-7; maybe TRBD2 (6 bases). CDR1 is ENHRY and CDR2 is SYGVKD in the germline V gene. V gave up 10 bases and J gave up 6 bases, with 19 bases separating them. This CDR3 has 13 amino acids. CDR3 in amino acids: CASSSMGLAEQYF. CDR3 nucleotides: TGTGCCAGCAGCTCTATGGGACTTGCCGAGCAGTACTTC.

V gene TRBV15 combines with J gene TRBJ1-1; D call uncertain. CDR1 and CDR2 from the germline V gene are LNHNV and YYDKDF (reference sequence). The CDR3 runs 13 residues. The V end was cut by 0 bases, the J end by 10 bases, with 12 bases between. The CDR3 DNA reads TGTGCCACCAGCAGAGATAATGGGTCGGGAGCTTTCTTT. The encoded protein is CATSRDNGSGAFF.

Worth noting for this clonotype: The final CDR3 position lacks the conserved phenylalanine or tryptophan, pointing to a likely read error. The chain uses TRBV11-1 and TRBJ2-5; no reliable D call. Germline lookup yields CDR1 SGHAT and CDR2 FQDESV (reference sequence). CDR3 length: 13 amino acids. Between the trimmed V and J ends, which lost 9 bases and 3 bases, there was a span of 14 bases. CDR3 DNA sequence: TGTGCCAGTTGCTCGAGTGGCGAAGAGACCCAGTACCTC. Translating it yields CASCSSGEETQYL.

In its sample, this clonotype was seen a few times. The chain joins TRBV19 to TRBJ2-1; TRBD2 matches at 12 bases. The germline V gene encodes CDR1 LNHDA and CDR2 SQIVND (reference sequence). The CDR3 runs to 20 residues. With V trimmed by 3 bases and J by 4 bases, 16 bases remained unmatched. This chain's CDR3 is CASSIQKGLAGGPRYNEQFF. CDR3 DNA sequence: TGTGCCAGTAGTATCCAGAAAGGGCTAGCGGGAGGGCCACGGTACAATGAGCAGTTCTTC.